The 27 T cell receptor beta chains given below trace back to one sample, sequenced in a study of CXCR3-negative and CXCR3-positive naive CD8 T cells. Overall study findings and caveats: Hydrophobicity of TRB CDR3s was greater in CXCR3-positive naive cells than in CXCR3-negative naive cells.

The authors made the TRB cDNA libraries by 5' RACE using UMI labels. TCRdb reanalyzed the 5' RACE reads, giving one entry per CDR3 protein sequence and no DNA. Recorded for this sample: tens of thousands of distinct CDR3 sequences. The antigens these receptors bind are not known. The sample consisted of naive CXCR3+ CD8+ T cells from blood. Stated subset: CD45RO-CCR7+CD27+CD95- naive CD8+ T cells expressing CXCR3 (TNR3+). These receptor sequences come from a human donor in good health. Some clones in this sample may be carry-over from other donors' samples.

The chain uses TRBV2 and TRBJ2-1; without DNA, the TCRdb call of TRBD1 cannot be checked. Germline V lookup: CDR1 SNHLY, CDR2 FYNNEI. The CDR3 length is 15 residues. The CDR3 reads CASSEAGQTYNEQFF.

The CDR3 region is CASSGRFSGELFF. The V call is TRBV5-6, the J call TRBJ2-2. Germline-derived CDR1 and CDR2 are SGHDT and YYEEEE. The CDR3 consists of 13 residues.

The CDR3 sequence is CSADAGTRGPTEQYF. The V gene is TRBV20-1, the J gene TRBJ2-7; lacking DNA, the TRBD2 call made by TCRdb goes unchecked. Germline CDR1 and CDR2: DFQATT and SNEGSKA (reference sequence). This CDR3 comprises 15 residues.

The chain has TRBV6-5 and TRBJ2-1. CDR3 size: 16 residues. Germline CDR1 and CDR2: MNHEY and SVGAGI. The chain's CDR3 is CASSRTRDQTYNEQFF.

This chain joins TRBV6-6 and TRBJ2-2. The germline CDR1 and CDR2 sequences are MNHNY and SVGAGI (reference sequence). The CDR3 extends over 14 amino acids. The CDR3 reads CASSVDGNTGELFF.

The chain recombines TRBV7-9 with TRBJ1-4; TCRdb's assignment of TRBD1 cannot be checked, as there is no DNA. Germline V gene sequence: CDR1 SEHNR, CDR2 FQNEAQ (reference sequence). There are 15 residues in the CDR3. The chain's CDR3 is CASSPPARINEKLFF.

The chain joins TRBV29-1 to TRBJ1-2; with no DNA, the TCRdb D assignment of TRBD1 cannot be verified. The length of the CDR3 is 12 residues. Germline-derived CDR1 and CDR2 are SQVTM and ANQGSEA. CDR3: CSADRADYGYTF.

V usage is TRBV10-2 and J usage is TRBJ2-7. The CDR3 runs to 13 residues. From germline, CDR1 is WSHSY and CDR2 SAAADI. The CDR3 region is CASSESDFYEQYF.

The chain couples TRBV6-6 to TRBJ1-1; without DNA, the TCRdb call of TRBD1 cannot be checked. The V gene's germline CDR1 is MNHNY and CDR2 SVGAGI (reference sequence). This CDR3 has 13 residues. CDR3 protein: CASTRTRNTEAFF.

The rearrangement joins TRBV7-9 to TRBJ1-2; no DNA is available, so the TRBD1 call from TCRdb remains unchecked. The CDR3 sequence is 11 residues long. Looked up from germline, CDR1 is SEHNR and CDR2 is FQNEAQ (reference sequence). The CDR3 loop reads CASSPPDGYTF.

This chain uses TRBV7-9 with TRBJ2-3; TCRdb indicates TRBD2, and absent DNA this call remains unverified. CDR3 length: 16 amino acids. CDR1 is SEHNR and CDR2 is FQNEAQ in the germline V gene (reference sequence). The CDR3 sequence is CASSGRGTSVTDTQYF.

The chain uses TRBV5-5 and TRBJ1-6; TCRdb's D call, TRBD1, is unchecked because there is no DNA. The CDR3 spans 16 residues. Germline V gene sequence: CDR1 SGHKS, CDR2 YYEKEE (reference sequence). The CDR3 reads CASSPWDRERNSPLHF.

J is TRBJ2-5 and V is TRBV7-9; TCRdb reports TRBD2, a call that lacks DNA to check it against. The CDR3 totals 18 residues. Germline CDR1 reads SEHNR; CDR2 reads FQNEAQ (reference sequence). The CDR3 sequence is CASSPGTSGGAEQETQYF.

The V gene is TRBV7-9, the J gene TRBJ2-1; TCRdb proposes TRBD1, but this gene call is untestable without DNA. This CDR3 contains 15 residues. Germline assignment: CDR1 SEHNR and CDR2 FQNEAQ (reference sequence). CDR3 sequence: CASSPRTPSYNEQFF.

The V call is TRBV29-1, the J call TRBJ2-1. The CDR3 has 14 residues. Germline V CDR1 and CDR2: SQVTM, ANQGSEA. CDR3: CSVESDGPYNEQFF.

The CDR3 region is CASSLMVGGNQPQHF. The rearrangement uses TRBV27 and TRBJ1-5; TCRdb selects TRBD1, and the lack of DNA leaves this call unchecked. This CDR3 has 15 amino acids. Germline V lookup: CDR1 MNHEY, CDR2 SMNVEV (reference sequence).

The rearrangement uses TRBV6-2 or TRBV6-3 and TRBJ1-1; TCRdb's D gene call, TRBD1, goes unchecked for lack of DNA. The V gene's germline CDR1 is MNHEY and CDR2 SVGEGT. The CDR3 consists of 13 residues. This chain's CDR3 is CASRDRGETEAFF.

The chain carries TRBV29-1 and TRBJ1-1. This CDR3 is built from 11 residues. The V gene's germline CDR1 is SQVTM and CDR2 ANQGSEA. CDR3 region: CSTDRNTEAFF.

The gene calls are TRBV27 and TRBJ1-1; without DNA, the TCRdb call of TRBD1 cannot be checked. CDR1 is MNHEY and CDR2 is SMNVEV in the germline V gene (reference sequence). This CDR3 contains 12 residues. The CDR3 here is CASSSGGVKAFF.

This CDR3 reads CASSPDRVSNQPQHF. The V call is TRBV27, the J call TRBJ1-5; the TCRdb D gene call, TRBD1, has no DNA to confirm it. CDR3 length equals 15 residues. In germline, CDR1 is MNHEY, CDR2 SMNVEV (reference sequence).

The chain employs TRBV6-5 and TRBJ2-1; the D call from TCRdb, TRBD1, cannot be confirmed without DNA. Germline assignment: CDR1 MNHEY and CDR2 SVGAGI. The CDR3 is 14 residues long. The CDR3 loop is CASSYPESGGEQFF.

The chain couples TRBV19 to TRBJ1-2. The germline V gene has CDR1 LNHDA and CDR2 SQIVND (reference sequence). The CDR3 length is 12 residues. The CDR3: CASSTTPYGYTF. Supplemented by reference TRBV19 and TRBJ1-2, the full variable domain reads DGGITQSPKYLFRKEGQNVTLSCEQNLNHDAMYWYRQDPGQGLRLIYYSQIVNDFQKGDIAEGYSVSREKKESFPLTVTSAQKNPTAFYLCASSTTPYGYTFGSGTRLTVV.

The chain employs TRBV6-5 and TRBJ1-2; TCRdb names TRBD1, which stays unverified in the absence of DNA. Germline V gene sequence: CDR1 MNHEY, CDR2 SVGAGI. The CDR3 totals 14 residues. This chain's CDR3 is CASSYRDRAYGYTF.

V and J are TRBV7-3 and TRBJ2-3; TCRdb selects TRBD1, and the lack of DNA leaves this call unchecked. This CDR3 region has 15 residues. CDR1 and CDR2 from the germline V gene are SGHTA and FQGTGA. The CDR3 protein is CASSSPGQGDDTQYF.

The chain employs TRBV29-1 and TRBJ1-1. Germline V lookup: CDR1 SQVTM, CDR2 ANQGSEA. The CDR3 consists of 15 residues. CDR3 sequence reads: CSVEDLRNIEAEAFF. Variable domain in full (rest from reference TRBV29-1 and TRBJ1-1): SAVISQKPSRDICQRGTSLTIQCQVDSQVTMMFWYRQQPGQSLTLIATANQGSEATYESGFVIDKFPISRPNLTFSTLTVSNMSPEDSSIYLCSVEDLRNIEAEAFFGQGTRLTVV.

The V gene is TRBV7-9, the J gene TRBJ2-3; TCRdb outputs TRBD1, but without DNA this stays unchecked. CDR3 length: 15 residues. Germline V gene data show CDR1 as SEHNR and CDR2 as FQNEAQ (reference sequence). CDR3 protein: CASSSRAGDTDTQYF.

The rearrangement links TRBV28 to TRBJ2-7; TCRdb calls TRBD1, which cannot be checked without DNA. Germline assignment: CDR1 MDHEN and CDR2 SYDVKM. CDR3 length equals 15 residues. The CDR3 loop reads CASTPTMTGHYEQYF.